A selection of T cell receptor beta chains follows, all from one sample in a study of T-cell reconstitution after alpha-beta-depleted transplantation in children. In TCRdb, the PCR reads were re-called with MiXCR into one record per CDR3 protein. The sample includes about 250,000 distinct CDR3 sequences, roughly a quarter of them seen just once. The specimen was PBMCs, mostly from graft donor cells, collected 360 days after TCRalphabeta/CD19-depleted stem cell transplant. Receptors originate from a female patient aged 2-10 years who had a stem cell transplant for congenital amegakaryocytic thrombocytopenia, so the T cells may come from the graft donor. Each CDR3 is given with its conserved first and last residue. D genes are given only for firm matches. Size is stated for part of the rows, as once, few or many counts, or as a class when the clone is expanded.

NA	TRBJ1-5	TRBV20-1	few	CSAREGSRGQPQHF	TGCAGTGCTAGAGAAGGATCTCGGGGTCAGCCCCAGCATTTT
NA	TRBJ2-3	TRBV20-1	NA	CSARQGMSTDTQYF	TGCAGTGCTAGGCAGGGGATGAGCACAGATACGCAGTATTTT
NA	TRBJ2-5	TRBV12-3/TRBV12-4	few	CASLQQGPEETQYF	TGTGCCAGTCTCCAGCAGGGTCCGGAAGAGACCCAGTACTTC
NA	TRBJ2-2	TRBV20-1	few	CSARVYQRSNPGELFF	TGCAGTGCTAGAGTTTACCAGCGGAGCAACCCCGGGGAGCTGTTTTTT
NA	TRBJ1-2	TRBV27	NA	CASSLGETAWRHF	TGTGCCAGCAGTTTAGGGGAAACCGCTTGGCGGCACTTC
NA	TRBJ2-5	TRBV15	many	CATSRTQGWETQYF	TGTGCCACCAGCAGGACTCAGGGTTGGGAGACCCAGTACTTC
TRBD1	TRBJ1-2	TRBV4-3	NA	CASSQDRDFFGYGYTF	TGCGCCAGCAGCCAGGACAGGGACTTTTTCGGCTATGGCTACACCTTC
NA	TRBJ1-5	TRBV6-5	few	CASSYTPQNQPQHF	TGTGCCAGCAGTTACACACCACAGAATCAGCCCCAGCATTTT
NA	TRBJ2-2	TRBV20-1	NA	CSSNTPLTGELFF	TGCAGTTCGAATACTCCTCTGACCGGGGAGCTGTTTTTT
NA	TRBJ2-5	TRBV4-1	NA	CASSQDPRAQETQYF	TGCGCCAGCAGCCAAGACCCCAGGGCCCAAGAGACCCAGTACTTC
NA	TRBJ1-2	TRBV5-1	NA	CAGSFGLWGYTF	TGCGCCGGCAGCTTCGGACTCTGGGGCTACACCTTC
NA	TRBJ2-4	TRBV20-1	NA	CSATNSVAKNIQYF	TGCAGTGCTACTAACTCAGTTGCCAAAAACATTCAGTACTTC
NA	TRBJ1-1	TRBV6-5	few	CASSYFIYATEAFF	TGTGCCAGCAGTTACTTCATCTACGCCACTGAAGCTTTCTTT
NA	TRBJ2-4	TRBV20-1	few	CSASYQGKKNIQYF	TGCAGTGCTAGTTATCAAGGGAAAAAAAACATTCAGTACTTC
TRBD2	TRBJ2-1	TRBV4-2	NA	CASSRRLAREYNEQFF	TGTGCCAGCAGCCGGAGACTAGCGAGAGAATACAATGAGCAGTTCTTC
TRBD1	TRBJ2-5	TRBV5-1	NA	CASSLAVRQGWGLQETQYF	TGCGCCAGCAGCTTGGCCGTCCGACAGGGTTGGGGGTTACAAGAGACCCAGTACTTC
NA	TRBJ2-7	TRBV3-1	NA	CASSHHSSYEQYF	TGTGCCAGCAGCCACCACTCCTCCTACGAGCAGTACTTC
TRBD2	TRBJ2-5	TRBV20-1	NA	CSARDPGLADETQYF	TGCAGTGCTAGAGATCCGGGACTAGCGGATGAGACCCAGTACTTC
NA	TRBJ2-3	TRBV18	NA	CASSQGYNTQYF	TGTGCCAGCTCACAAGGGTACAATACGCAGTATTTT
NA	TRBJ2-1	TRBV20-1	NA	CSASRDSYNEQFF	TGCAGTGCTAGTCGGGATTCCTACAATGAGCAGTTCTTC
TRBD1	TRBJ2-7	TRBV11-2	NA	CASSRDREQYF	TGTGCCAGCTCCCGGGACAGGGAGCAGTACTTC
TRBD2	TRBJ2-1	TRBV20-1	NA	CSAEETSGHTGGEQFF	TGCAGTGCGGAGGAGACTAGCGGGCACACGGGGGGTGAGCAGTTCTTC
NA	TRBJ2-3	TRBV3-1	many	CASSLGQTDTQYF	TGTGCCAGCAGCCTCGGACAGACAGATACGCAGTATTTT
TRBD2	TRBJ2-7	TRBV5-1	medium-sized	CASSPSGRAQEQYF	TGCGCCAGCAGCCCGAGCGGGAGGGCCCAAGAGCAGTACTTC
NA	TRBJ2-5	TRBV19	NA	CASSIGRRGETQYF	TGTGCCAGTAGTATCGGACGGAGGGGCGAGACCCAGTACTTC
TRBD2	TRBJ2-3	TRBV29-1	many	CSVEESGSKTQYF	TGCAGCGTTGAGGAGAGCGGGAGTAAGACGCAGTATTTT
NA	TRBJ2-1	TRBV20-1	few	CSAGPLSYEQFF	TGCAGTGCCGGCCCACTATCATATGAGCAGTTCTTC
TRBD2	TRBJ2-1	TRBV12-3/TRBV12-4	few	CASSFTGTSGYNEQFF	TGTGCCAGCAGCTTCACCGGGACTAGCGGATACAATGAGCAGTTCTTC
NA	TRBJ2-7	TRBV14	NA	CASSQDWLGKKHEQYF	TGTGCCAGCAGCCAAGATTGGCTGGGCAAGAAACACGAGCAGTACTTC
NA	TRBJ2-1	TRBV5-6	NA	CASTWGGPSSYNEQFF	TGTGCCAGCACATGGGGGGGGCCGAGCTCCTACAATGAGCAGTTCTTC
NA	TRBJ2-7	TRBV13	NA	CASSLYPGANPEQYF	TGTGCCAGCAGCTTATACCCCGGGGCTAACCCTGAGCAGTACTTC
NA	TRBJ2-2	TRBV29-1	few	CSVSPGSGELFF	TGCAGCGTCTCTCCAGGGTCCGGGGAGCTGTTTTTT
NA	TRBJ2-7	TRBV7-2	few	CASSDRNEQYF	TGTGCCAGCAGCGACCGGAACGAGCAGTACTTC
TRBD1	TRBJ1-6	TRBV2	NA	CACSLSGTGGLFSNSPLHF	TGTGCCTGCAGTCTATCCGGGACAGGGGGTTTGTTTTCTAATTCACCCCTCCACTTT
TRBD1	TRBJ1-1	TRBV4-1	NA	CASSHPGGLNTEAFF	TGCGCCAGCAGCCACCCAGGGGGCCTGAACACTGAAGCTTTCTTT
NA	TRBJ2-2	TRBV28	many	CASNSGTGELFF	TGTGCCAGCAATTCCGGCACCGGGGAGCTGTTTTTT
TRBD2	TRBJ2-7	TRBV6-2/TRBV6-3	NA	CASSRPGLAGLYEQYF	TGTGCCAGCAGCAGGCCTGGACTAGCGGGATTATACGAGCAGTACTTC
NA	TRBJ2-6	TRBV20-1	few	CSARVIFRDSGANVLTF	TGCAGTGCTAGGGTTATTTTCCGGGACTCTGGGGCCAACGTCCTGACTTTC
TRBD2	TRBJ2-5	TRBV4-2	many	CASRPGLAGVAETQYF	TGTGCCAGCAGACCAGGACTAGCGGGAGTCGCCGAGACCCAGTACTTC
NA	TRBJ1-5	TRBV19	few	CASSILTVNQPQHF	TGTGCCAGTAGTATTTTAACAGTCAATCAGCCCCAGCATTTT
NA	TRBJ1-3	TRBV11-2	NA	CASSPLLQGRGNTIYF	TGTGCCAGCAGCCCCCTCTTACAGGGTCGTGGAAACACCATATATTTT
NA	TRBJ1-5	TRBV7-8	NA	CASSLARIGGEHSNQPQHF	TGTGCCAGCAGCTTAGCGCGTATTGGCGGTGAGCATAGCAATCAGCCCCAGCATTTT
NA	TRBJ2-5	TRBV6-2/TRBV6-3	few	CASRSVETQYF	TGTGCCAGCAGAAGCGTGGAGACCCAGTACTTC
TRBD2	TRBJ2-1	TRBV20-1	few	CSAIAGGPGYNEQFF	TGCAGTGCTATAGCGGGAGGGCCGGGGTACAATGAGCAGTTCTTC
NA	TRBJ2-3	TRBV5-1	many	CASSLAEWWFRPPHDTQYF	TGCGCCAGCAGCTTGGCCGAGTGGTGGTTCAGACCTCCACACGATACGCAGTATTTT
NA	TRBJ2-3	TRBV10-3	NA	CAISESRESGADTQYF	TGTGCCATCAGTGAGTCGAGGGAAAGCGGAGCAGATACGCAGTATTTT
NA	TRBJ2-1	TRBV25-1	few	CASSEPGHHNEQFF	TGTGCCAGCAGTGAACCTGGACACCACAATGAGCAGTTCTTC
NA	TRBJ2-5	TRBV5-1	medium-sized	CASSLQETQYF	TGCGCCAGCAGCTTACAAGAGACCCAGTACTTC
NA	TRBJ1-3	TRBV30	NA	CAWSVPYSIPGNTIYF	TGTGCCTGGAGTGTACCCTACTCAATCCCTGGAAACACCATATATTTT
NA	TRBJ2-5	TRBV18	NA	CASSLDSHKETQYF	TGTGCCAGCTCACTGGACAGCCACAAAGAGACCCAGTACTTC
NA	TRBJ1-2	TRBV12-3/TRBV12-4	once	CASSFGFGGRVYGYTF	TGTGCCAGCAGTTTTGGATTCGGGGGCAGGGTCTATGGCTACACCTTC
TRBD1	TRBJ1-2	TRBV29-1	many	CSVEQGVRYGYTF	TGCAGCGTTGAACAGGGGGTACGCTATGGCTACACCTTC
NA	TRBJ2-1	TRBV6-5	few	CASSYSYSTYNEQFF	TGTGCCAGCAGTTACTCATATTCCACCTACAATGAGCAGTTCTTC
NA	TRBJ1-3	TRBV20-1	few	CSARSEVTDFTIYF	TGCAGTGCTAGATCAGAAGTTACGGATTTTACCATATATTTT
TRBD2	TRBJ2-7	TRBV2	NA	CASRVTSGSSYEQYF	TGTGCCAGCAGGGTAACTAGCGGAAGCTCCTACGAGCAGTACTTC
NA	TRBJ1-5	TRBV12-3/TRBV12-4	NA	CASSSSGHQPQHF	TGTGCCAGCAGTTCGTCAGGGCATCAGCCCCAGCATTTT
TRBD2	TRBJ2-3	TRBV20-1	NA	CSARRGLADTDTQYF	TGCAGTGCTAGAAGGGGACTAGCGGACACAGATACGCAGTATTTT
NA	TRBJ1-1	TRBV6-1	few	CASSSPATAMNTEAFF	TGTGCCAGCAGTAGCCCAGCGACAGCAATGAACACTGAAGCTTTCTTT